This is a list of T cell receptor beta chains from one sample in a study of blood T cells in healthy people across ages. TCRdb reprocessed the 5' RACE reads via MiXCR and lists one record per CDR3 protein. The data show under 2 million distinct CDR3 sequences, approximately 32% seen once. The sample consisted of blood. These receptors were taken from a woman younger than 45 in good health. Both conserved end residues are part of each CDR3. The order of the fields is J gene, D gene, V gene, CDR3 length, clone size, CDR3 DNA, CDR3 protein. A D gene is named only where the DNA matches it firmly. Clone size is given for some rows only: seen once, a few or many times, or a class if the clone is expanded.

TRBJ2-1 | TRBD2 | TRBV5-1 | 15 | . | TGCGCCAGCAGCTCGGCGGGGGATAGATACAATGAGCAGTTCTTC | CASSSAGDRYNEQFF
TRBJ2-2 | . | TRBV15 | 15 | . | TGTGCCACCAGCAGAGGTGGCGGGGTCACCGGGGAGCTGTTTTTT | CATSRGGGVTGELFF
TRBJ1-2 | . | TRBV30 | 12 | . | TGTGCCTGGAGTGTACCCCCCCGGGGCTACACCTTC | CAWSVPPRGYTF
TRBJ1-2 | TRBD1 | TRBV5-6 | 17 | . | TGTGCCAGCAGCTTGTTCACGGGACAGGGGATCGGCTATGGCTACACCTTC | CASSLFTGQGIGYGYTF
TRBJ2-2 | TRBD2 | TRBV29-1 | 14 | . | TGCAGCGCGGCGGGAGTACCACTCACCGGGGAGCTGTTTTTT | CSAAGVPLTGELFF
TRBJ1-1 | . | TRBV9 | 14 | . | TGTGCCAGCAGTCTTGGGGGGGAGGCATATGAAGCTTTCTTT | CASSLGGEAYEAFF
TRBJ2-1 | TRBD1 | TRBV6-1 | 15 | . | TGTGCCGCACTTTCAGGGGGCGCTGGGAACGATGAGCAGTTCTTC | CAALSGGAGNDEQFF
TRBJ2-1 | . | TRBV12-3/TRBV12-4 | 12 | . | TGTGCCAGCAGACCGAGGGGAGATGAGCAGTTCTTC | CASRPRGDEQFF
TRBJ1-6 | TRBD1 | TRBV6-1 | 16 | . | TGTGCCAGCAGTGAAGCGAGGGGACAGGGAAATTCACCCCTCCACTTT | CASSEARGQGNSPLHF
TRBJ2-3 | TRBD2 | TRBV5-1 | 15 | . | TGCGCCAGCAGTAGCGGGAGATCCTTCACAGATACGCAGTATTTT | CASSSGRSFTDTQYF
TRBJ1-2 | . | TRBV12-3/TRBV12-4 | 13 | once | TGTGCCTGCAGTGTTGACGGAGCATATGGCTACACCTTC | CACSVDGAYGYTF
TRBJ2-1 | TRBD1 | TRBV5-1 | 15 | . | TGCGCCAGCAGGACCGGGACAGGGGGCTACAATGAGCAGTTCTTC | CASRTGTGGYNEQFF
TRBJ2-3 | . | TRBV30 | 13 | . | TGTGCCTGGAGTGGGGGGGCCGGAGGTACGCAGTATTTT | CAWSGGAGGTQYF
TRBJ2-1 | TRBD2 | TRBV20-1 | 17 | . | TGCAGTGCTAGTCCCGCTAGCGGGAGGTACCCCTACAATGAGCAGTTCTTC | CSASPASGRYPYNEQFF
TRBJ2-3 | TRBD2 | TRBV9 | 15 | . | TGTGCCAGCAGCGGGATAGCGGGCTCCACAGATACGCAGTATTTT | CASSGIAGSTDTQYF
TRBJ1-6 | TRBD1 | TRBV9 | 15 | . | TGTGCCAGCAGCGTAGGGGACAGGCCTAATTCACCCCTCCACTTT | CASSVGDRPNSPLHF
TRBJ1-4 | . | TRBV5-1 | 13 | few | TGCGCCAGCAGCTTGGCCCAGGGTATGGAACTGTTTTTT | CASSLAQGMELFF
TRBJ2-3 | TRBD2 | TRBV4-1 | 16 | many | TGCGCCAGCAGCACCCATAGCGGGGGTAGCACAGATACGCAGTATTTT | CASSTHSGGSTDTQYF
TRBJ1-1 | . | TRBV29-1 | 13 | . | TGCAGCGTTGGAAAGGGGCTGGACACTGAAGCTTTCTTT | CSVGKGLDTEAFF
TRBJ2-5 | TRBD2 | TRBV15 | 16 | . | TGTGCCACCAGCAGAGGAAGCGGGGGTGTCCAAGAGACCCAGTACTTC | CATSRGSGGVQETQYF
TRBJ2-5 | . | TRBV20-1 | 14 | many | TGCAGTGCTAGAGTGGGGGGAGTCACGGGAGAGCAGTACTTC | CSARVGGVTGEQYF
TRBJ2-7 | TRBD1 | TRBV11-2 | 17 | . | TGTGCCAGCAGCTTACCAGAACAGGGGGCCCACCGCTACGAGCAGTACTTC | CASSLPEQGAHRYEQYF
TRBJ2-5 | TRBD1 | TRBV29-1 | 15 | few | TGCAGCGTTAAAGAAAGGATAAACAGGGGGGAGACCCAGTACTTC | CSVKERINRGETQYF
TRBJ2-7 | . | TRBV20-1 | 13 | . | TGCAGTGCTTTCGACGGGGACTCCTACGAGCAGTACTTC | CSAFDGDSYEQYF
TRBJ2-7 | . | TRBV28 | 15 | few | TGTGCCAGCAGCCAACAGGGTGCCGGCTCCTACGAGCAGTACTTC | CASSQQGAGSYEQYF
TRBJ2-6 | TRBD1 | TRBV28 | 16 | . | TGTGCCAGCAGCCCCGGACAGGCGTACGGGGCCAACGTCCTGACTTTC | CASSPGQAYGANVLTF
TRBJ1-1 | . | TRBV27 | 14 | few | TGTGCCAGCAGTTTCTCACGGATGAACACTGAAGCTTTCTTT | CASSFSRMNTEAFF
TRBJ1-5 | . | TRBV4-1 | 15 | . | TGCGCCAGCAGCCAAGCACAAGGGACCCCTCAGCCCCAGCATTTT | CASSQAQGTPQPQHF
TRBJ1-1 | . | TRBV28 | 15 | . | TGTGCCACCAGTTTAAGGAGGGGCGTGAACACTGAAGCTTTCTTT | CATSLRRGVNTEAFF
TRBJ2-7 | . | TRBV28 | 13 | . | TGTGCCAGCAGGCCCGACTACTCCTACGAGCAGTACTTC | CASRPDYSYEQYF
TRBJ2-5 | . | TRBV4-1 | 15 | . | TGCGCCGGCAGCCCGGTCGGGGTAGGAGCCGAGACCCAGTACTTC | CAGSPVGVGAETQYF
TRBJ2-5 | . | TRBV7-8 | 16 | . | TGTGCCAGCAGCTTATCCCAGGGGGGGAGGTGGGAGACCCAGTACTTC | CASSLSQGGRWETQYF
TRBJ2-7 | TRBD1 | TRBV14 | 13 | few | TGTGCCGGCTCCCGGGACAGGGGGGCGGTCCAGTACTTC | CAGSRDRGAVQYF
TRBJ1-2 | . | TRBV29-1 | 14 | . | TGCAGCGTTGATCGGGAGAAGCAAAACTATGGCTACACCTTC | CSVDREKQNYGYTF
TRBJ2-7 | . | TRBV11-2 | 16 | . | TGTGCCAACAGCCGCCAAGGAGGGACAGCTTCCTACGAGCAGTACTTC | CANSRQGGTASYEQYF
TRBJ2-7 | TRBD1 | TRBV29-1 | 15 | . | TGCAGCGTTGAAGATAGGTCAGGGGGCAATTACGAGCAGTACTTC | CSVEDRSGGNYEQYF
TRBJ2-3 | TRBD1 | TRBV3-1 | 15 | few | TGTGCCAGCAGCCAAGATCTTACAGGGGGGGATACGCAGTATTTT | CASSQDLTGGDTQYF
TRBJ2-1 | . | TRBV12-3/TRBV12-4 | 15 | . | TGTGCCGGCAGTTTACGGGAGATCTCCTACAATGAGCAGTTCTTC | CAGSLREISYNEQFF
TRBJ1-2 | . | TRBV20-1 | 13 | few | TGCAGTGCCGACGGGGGGGACCGGGGTGGCTACACCTTC | CSADGGDRGGYTF
TRBJ1-2 | TRBD1 | TRBV28 | 14 | . | TGTGCCAGCGGAAGGACAGGGGGCTACTATGGCTACACCTTC | CASGRTGGYYGYTF
TRBJ1-2 | . | TRBV20-1 | 16 | . | TGCAGTGCTAGAGGAAGAGACGGGCGACAACACTATGGCTACACCTTC | CSARGRDGRQHYGYTF
TRBJ2-1 | TRBD1 | TRBV4-1 | 14 | few | TGCGCCAGCAGCCAAGGAGTACAGGGGTATGAGCAGTTCTTC | CASSQGVQGYEQFF
TRBJ2-1 | . | TRBV3-1 | 14 | few | TGTGCCAGCAGCCAAAGGTCAGTTTACAATGAGCAGTTCTTC | CASSQRSVYNEQFF
TRBJ2-7 | . | TRBV5-1 | 13 | many | TGCGCCAGCAGCGTGACAGGAATCTACGAGCAGTACTTC | CASSVTGIYEQYF
TRBJ1-1 | . | TRBV27 | 14 | . | TGTGCCAGCAGTTTATCTTGGGGCGGCACTGAAGCTTTCTTT | CASSLSWGGTEAFF
TRBJ2-5 | . | TRBV28 | 13 | . | TGTGCCAGCAGTGGTGGAGGGATCGAGACCCAGTACTTC | CASSGGGIETQYF
TRBJ1-1 | . | TRBV29-1 | 14 | many | TGCAGCGTCCTCTTGGGGGGAAGGAACACTGAAGCTTTCTTT | CSVLLGGRNTEAFF
TRBJ1-1 | . | TRBV12-3/TRBV12-4 | 12 | . | TGTGCCAGCACCAAAGGGATGGCTGAAGCTTTCTTT | CASTKGMAEAFF
TRBJ2-1 | TRBD2 | TRBV24-1 | 17 | . | TGTGCCACCAGTGACCGCGGACTAGCGGGAGCACACAATGAGCAGTTCTTC | CATSDRGLAGAHNEQFF
TRBJ2-5 | TRBD1 | TRBV6-6 | 14 | . | TGTGCCAGCAGTTTCGACAGGGACGGAGAGGCCCAGTACTTC | CASSFDRDGEAQYF
TRBJ2-7 | . | TRBV20-1 | 13 | . | TGCAGTGCTAGAGACGGTAGAGTCGTCGAGCAGTACTTC | CSARDGRVVEQYF
TRBJ1-5 | . | TRBV28 | 13 | once | TGTGCCAGCAGTACGCGCGGAAGAGAGCCCCAGCATTTT | CASSTRGREPQHF
TRBJ2-6 | . | TRBV5-5 | 16 | . | TGTGCCTGCAGCACCTTTGAAGGCCCTGGGGCCAACGTCCTGACTTTC | CACSTFEGPGANVLTF